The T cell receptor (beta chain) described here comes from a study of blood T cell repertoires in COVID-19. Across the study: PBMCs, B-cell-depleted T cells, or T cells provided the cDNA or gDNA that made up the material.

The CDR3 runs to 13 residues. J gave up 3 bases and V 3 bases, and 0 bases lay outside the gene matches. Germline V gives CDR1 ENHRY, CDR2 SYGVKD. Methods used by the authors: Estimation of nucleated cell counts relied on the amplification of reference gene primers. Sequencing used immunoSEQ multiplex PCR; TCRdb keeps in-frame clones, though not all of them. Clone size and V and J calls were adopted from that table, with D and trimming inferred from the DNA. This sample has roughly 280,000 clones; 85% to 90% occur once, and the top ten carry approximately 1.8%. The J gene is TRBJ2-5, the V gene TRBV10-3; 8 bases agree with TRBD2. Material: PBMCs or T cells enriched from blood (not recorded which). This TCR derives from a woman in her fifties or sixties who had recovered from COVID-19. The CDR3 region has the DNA TGTGCCATCAGTGAACTAGCGGAAGAGACCCAGTACTTC. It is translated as CAISELAEETQYF.